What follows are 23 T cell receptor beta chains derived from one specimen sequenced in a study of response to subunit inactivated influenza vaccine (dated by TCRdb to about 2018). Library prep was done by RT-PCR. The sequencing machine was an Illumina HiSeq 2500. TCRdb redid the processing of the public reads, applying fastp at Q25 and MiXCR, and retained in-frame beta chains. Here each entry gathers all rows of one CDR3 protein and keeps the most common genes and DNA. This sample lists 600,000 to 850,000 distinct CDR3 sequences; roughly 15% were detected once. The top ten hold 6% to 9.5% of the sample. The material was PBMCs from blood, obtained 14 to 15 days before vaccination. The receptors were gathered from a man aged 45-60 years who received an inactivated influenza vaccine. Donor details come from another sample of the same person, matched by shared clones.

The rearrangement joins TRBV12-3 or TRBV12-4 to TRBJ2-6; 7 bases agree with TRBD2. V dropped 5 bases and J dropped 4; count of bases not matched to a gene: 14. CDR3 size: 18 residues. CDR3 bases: TGTGCCAGCAGTGGACTCCCGCGGGAGCTATCAGGGGCCAACGTCCTGACTTTC. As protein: CASSGLPRELSGANVLTF.

The CDR3 nucleotides read TGTGCCAGCAGCTCGTCACAGGGAAAATATGGCTACACCTTC. Amino acid sequence: CASSSSQGKYGYTF. The chain is built from TRBV7-2 and TRBJ1-2; D is perhaps TRBD1 (6 bases). V lost 4 bases and J lost 5, with 14 bases in between. This CDR3 region has 14 residues. The germline V gene has CDR1 SGHTA and CDR2 FQGNSA.

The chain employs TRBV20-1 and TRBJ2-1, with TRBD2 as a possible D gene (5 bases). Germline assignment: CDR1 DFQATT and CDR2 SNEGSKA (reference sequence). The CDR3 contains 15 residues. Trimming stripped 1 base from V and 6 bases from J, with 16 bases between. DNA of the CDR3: TGCAGTGCTAGAGGTGAGGCTAGCTTCATCAATGAGCAGTTCTTC. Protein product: CSARGEASFINEQFF.

This chain's CDR3 is CASSLRGRMNTGELFF. CDR3 nucleotides: TGTGCCAGCAGCTTAAGAGGGCGGATGAACACCGGGGAGCTGTTTTTT. The V call is TRBV7-2, the J call TRBJ2-2; the D gene is possibly TRBD2 (5 bases). This CDR3 contains 16 residues. Trimming took off 2 bases at V and 1 base at J, with 11 bases between the two ends. Germline V lookup: CDR1 SGHTA, CDR2 FQGNSA. Full variable domain (remainder filled in from reference TRBV7-2 and TRBJ2-2): GAGVSQSPSNKVTEKGKDVELRCDPISGHTALYWYRQSLGQGLEFLIYFQGNSAPDKSGLPSDRFSAERTGGSVSTLTIQRTQQEDSAVYLCASSLRGRMNTGELFFGEGSRLTVL.

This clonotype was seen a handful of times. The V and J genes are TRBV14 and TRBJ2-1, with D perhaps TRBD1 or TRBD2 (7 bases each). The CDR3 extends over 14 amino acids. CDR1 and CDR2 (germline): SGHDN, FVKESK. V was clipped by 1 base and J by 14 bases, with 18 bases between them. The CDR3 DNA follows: TGTGCCAGCAGCCAAGCCTACGCAGGGGGGAGGGAGTTCTTC. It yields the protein CASSQAYAGGREFF.

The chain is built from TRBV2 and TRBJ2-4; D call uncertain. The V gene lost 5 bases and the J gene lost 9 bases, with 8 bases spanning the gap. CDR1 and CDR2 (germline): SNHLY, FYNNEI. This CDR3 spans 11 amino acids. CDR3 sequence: CASSPLGIQYF. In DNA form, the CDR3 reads TGTGCCAGCAGTCCCTTAGGCATTCAGTACTTC.

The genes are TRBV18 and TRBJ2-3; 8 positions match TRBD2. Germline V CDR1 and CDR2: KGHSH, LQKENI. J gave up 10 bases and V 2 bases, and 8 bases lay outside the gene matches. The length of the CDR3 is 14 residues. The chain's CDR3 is CASSPSGGYTAQYF. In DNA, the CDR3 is TGTGCCAGCTCACCAAGCGGGGGATACACTGCGCAGTATTTT.

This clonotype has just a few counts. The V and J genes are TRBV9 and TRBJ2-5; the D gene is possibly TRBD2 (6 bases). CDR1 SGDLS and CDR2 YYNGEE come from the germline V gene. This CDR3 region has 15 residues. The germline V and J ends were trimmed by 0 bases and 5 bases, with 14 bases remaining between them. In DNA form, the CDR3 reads TGTGCCAGCAGCGTAGGGCAGGGAGGAAGGGAGACCCAGTACTTC. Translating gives CASSVGQGGRETQYF.

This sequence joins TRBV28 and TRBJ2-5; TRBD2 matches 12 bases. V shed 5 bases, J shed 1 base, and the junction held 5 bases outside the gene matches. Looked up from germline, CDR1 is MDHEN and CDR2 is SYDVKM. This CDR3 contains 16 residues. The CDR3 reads CASSILAGGSQETQYF. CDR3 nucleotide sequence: TGTGCCAGCAGTATACTAGCGGGAGGCTCCCAAGAGACCCAGTACTTC. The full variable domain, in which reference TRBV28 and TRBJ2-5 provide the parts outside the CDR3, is DVKVTQSSRYLVKRTGEKVFLECVQDMDHENMFWYRQDPGLGLRLIYFSYDVKMKEKGDIPEGYSVSREKKERFSLILESASTNQTSMYLCASSILAGGSQETQYFGPGTRLLVL.

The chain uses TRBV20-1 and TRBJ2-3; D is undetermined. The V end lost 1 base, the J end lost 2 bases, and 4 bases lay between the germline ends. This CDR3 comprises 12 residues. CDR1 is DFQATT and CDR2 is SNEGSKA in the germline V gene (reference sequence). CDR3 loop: CSARAPTDTQYF. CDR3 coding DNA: TGCAGTGCTAGAGCCCCCACAGATACGCAGTATTTT.

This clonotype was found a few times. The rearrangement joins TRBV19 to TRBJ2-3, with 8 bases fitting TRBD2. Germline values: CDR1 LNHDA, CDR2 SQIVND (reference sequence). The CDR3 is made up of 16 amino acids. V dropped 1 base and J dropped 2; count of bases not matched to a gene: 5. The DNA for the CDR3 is TGTGCCAGTAGTATAGGTAGCGGGACCTTCACAGATACGCAGTATTTT. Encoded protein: CASSIGSGTFTDTQYF. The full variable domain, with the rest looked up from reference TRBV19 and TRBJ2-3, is DGGITQSPKYLFRKEGQNVTLSCEQNLNHDAMYWYRQDPGQGLRLIYYSQIVNDFQKGDIAEGYSVSREKKESFPLTVTSAQKNPTAFYLCASSIGSGTFTDTQYFGPGTRLTVL.

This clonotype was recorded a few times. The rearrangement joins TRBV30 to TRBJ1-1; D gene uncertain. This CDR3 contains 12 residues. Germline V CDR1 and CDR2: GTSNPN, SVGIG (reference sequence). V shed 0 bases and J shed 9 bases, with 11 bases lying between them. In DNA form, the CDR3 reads TGTGCCTGGAGTGTTAGACTCTGGCAAGCTTTCTTT. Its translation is CAWSVRLWQAFF.

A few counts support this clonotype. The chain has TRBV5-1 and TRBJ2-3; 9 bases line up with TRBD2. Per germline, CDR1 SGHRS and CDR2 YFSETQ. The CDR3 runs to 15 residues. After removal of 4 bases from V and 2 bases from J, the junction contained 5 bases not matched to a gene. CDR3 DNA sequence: TGCGCCAGCAGCCCCGGACTAGCGCCCACAGATACGCAGTATTTT. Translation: CASSPGLAPTDTQYF.

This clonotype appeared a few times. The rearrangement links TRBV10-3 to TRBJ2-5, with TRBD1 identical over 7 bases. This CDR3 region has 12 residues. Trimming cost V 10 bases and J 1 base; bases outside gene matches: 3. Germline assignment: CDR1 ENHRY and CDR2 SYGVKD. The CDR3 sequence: CATGTVQETQYF. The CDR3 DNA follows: TGTGCCACAGGGACAGTCCAAGAGACCCAGTACTTC.

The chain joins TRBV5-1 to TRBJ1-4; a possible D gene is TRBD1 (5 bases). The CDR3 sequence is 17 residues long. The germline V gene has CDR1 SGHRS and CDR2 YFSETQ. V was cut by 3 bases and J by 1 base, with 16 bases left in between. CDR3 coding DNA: TGCGCCAGCAGCTCGGGACCTACAAGGGGAACTAATGAAAAACTGTTTTTT. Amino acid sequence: CASSSGPTRGTNEKLFF.

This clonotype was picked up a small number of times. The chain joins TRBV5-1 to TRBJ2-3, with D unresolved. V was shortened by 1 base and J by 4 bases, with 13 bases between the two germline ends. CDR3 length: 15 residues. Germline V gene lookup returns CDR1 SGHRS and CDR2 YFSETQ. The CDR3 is CASSLSGKSSDTQYF. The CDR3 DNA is TGCGCCAGCAGCTTGAGTGGCAAAAGTTCAGATACGCAGTATTTT.

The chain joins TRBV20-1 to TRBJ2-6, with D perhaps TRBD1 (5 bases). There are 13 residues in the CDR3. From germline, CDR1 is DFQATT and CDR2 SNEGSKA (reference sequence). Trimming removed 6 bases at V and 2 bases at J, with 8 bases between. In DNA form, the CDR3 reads TGCAGTGCCTCAGGGCCTGGGGCCAACGTCCTGACTTTC. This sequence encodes CSASGPGANVLTF.

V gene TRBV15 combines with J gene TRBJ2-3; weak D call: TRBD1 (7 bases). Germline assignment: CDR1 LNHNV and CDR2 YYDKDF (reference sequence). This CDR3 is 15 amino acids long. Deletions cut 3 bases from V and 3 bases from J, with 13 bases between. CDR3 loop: CATSREGAWTDTQYF. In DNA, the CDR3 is TGTGCCACCAGCAGGGAGGGGGCGTGGACAGATACGCAGTATTTT.

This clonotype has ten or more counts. The CDR3 DNA follows: TGCAGTGCTAGAGATGTCACTAGCGGGAGCTACGAGCAGTACTTC. Protein: CSARDVTSGSYEQYF. The rearrangement links TRBV20-1 to TRBJ2-7; 11 bases are a match to TRBD2. Germline CDR1 and CDR2: DFQATT and SNEGSKA (reference sequence). This CDR3 has 15 amino acids. Germline trimming cut 0 bases from V and 3 bases from J; bases unmatched to any gene: 4.

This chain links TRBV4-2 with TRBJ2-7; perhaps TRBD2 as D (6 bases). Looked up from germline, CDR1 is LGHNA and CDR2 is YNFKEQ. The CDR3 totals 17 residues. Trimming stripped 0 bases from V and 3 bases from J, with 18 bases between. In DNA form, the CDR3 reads TGTGCCAGCAGCCAAGATTACGGGGGTCACCGCCTCTACGAGCAGTACTTC. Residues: CASSQDYGGHRLYEQYF.

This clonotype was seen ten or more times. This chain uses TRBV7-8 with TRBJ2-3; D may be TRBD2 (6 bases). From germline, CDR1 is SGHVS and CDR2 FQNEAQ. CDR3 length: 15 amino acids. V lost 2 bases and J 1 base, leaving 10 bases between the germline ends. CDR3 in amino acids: CASSLRRGGTDTQYF. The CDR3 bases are TGTGCCAGCAGCTTACGCCGCGGGGGCACAGATACGCAGTATTTT.

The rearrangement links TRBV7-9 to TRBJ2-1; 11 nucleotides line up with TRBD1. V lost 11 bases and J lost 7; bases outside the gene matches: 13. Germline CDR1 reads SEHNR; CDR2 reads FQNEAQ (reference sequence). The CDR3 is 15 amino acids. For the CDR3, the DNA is TGTGCCTGCCCTAGGGGGACAGGGGGTGAGAATGAGCAGTTCTTC. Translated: CACPRGTGGENEQFF.

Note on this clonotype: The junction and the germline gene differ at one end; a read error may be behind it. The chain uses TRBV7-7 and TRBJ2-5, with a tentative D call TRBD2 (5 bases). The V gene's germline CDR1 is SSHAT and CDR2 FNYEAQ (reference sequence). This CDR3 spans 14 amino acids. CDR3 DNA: TGTGCTAGCAGCCTCAAGCTCACCTCGGGAACCCAGTACTTC. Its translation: CASSLKLTSGTQYF.